Listed below are T cell receptor beta chains from one sample, sequenced in a study of blood T cell repertoires in COVID-19. Profiling relied on immunoSEQ multiplex PCR, and the TCRdb table lists in-frame clones only, not all of them. The repertoire holds over 85,000 clones, with around 86% as singletons. Source material: peripheral blood. The receptor source for this set is a woman of 80 years or more with acute or convalescent COVID-19. The CDR3 runs from the conserved cysteine through the conserved F or W. The D gene is left open where the match is weak. Clone size is given for some rows only: seen once, a few or many times, or a class if the clone is expanded.

clone size | D gene | J gene | V gene | CDR3 protein | CDR3 DNA
. | . | TRBJ2-3 | TRBV4-3 | CASSQGGLGDTQYF | TGCGCCAGCAGCCAAGGCGGGCTTGGAGATACGCAGTATTTT
. | . | TRBJ1-1 | TRBV7-3 | CASSFFRETPNTEAFF | TGTGCCAGCAGCTTCTTCCGGGAGACGCCAAACACTGAAGCTTTCTTT
once | . | TRBJ1-1 | TRBV30 | CAWSPQGLTEAFF | TGTGCCTGGAGCCCCCAGGGGCTCACTGAAGCTTTCTTT
once | . | TRBJ2-3 | TRBV7-2 | CASSLGNRDTQYF | TGTGCCAGCAGCTTAGGGAACAGGGATACGCAGTATTTT
. | TRBD1 | TRBJ2-1 | TRBV7-2 | CASSPDRGLYNEQFF | TGTGCCAGCAGCCCTGACAGGGGGCTGTACAATGAGCAGTTCTTC
. | . | TRBJ2-5 | TRBV19 | CASSMRTVPQETQYF | TGTGCCAGTAGTATGCGGACAGTACCTCAGGAGACCCAGTACTTC
. | TRBD2 | TRBJ2-2 | TRBV14 | CASSPGLDTGELFF | TGTGCCAGCAGCCCGGGACTAGACACCGGGGAGCTGTTTTTT
. | TRBD2 | TRBJ2-1 | TRBV25-1 | CASEGLASYNEQFF | TGTGCCAGCGAGGGACTAGCGAGCTACAATGAGCAGTTCTTC
. | TRBD2 | TRBJ2-5 | TRBV7-8 | CASSSRLAGSQETQYF | TGTGCCAGCAGCTCAAGACTAGCGGGGTCCCAAGAGACCCAGTACTTC
. | . | TRBJ1-5 | TRBV29-1 | CSASVGAGSNQPQHF | TGCAGCGCTTCTGTGGGGGCTGGGAGCAATCAGCCCCAGCATTTT
. | TRBD1 | TRBJ2-5 | TRBV28 | CASSSSGQGGETQYF | TGTGCCAGCAGTTCCTCCGGACAGGGAGGCGAGACCCAGTACTTC
many | TRBD1 | TRBJ1-2 | TRBV25-1 | CASGQGMTGGYTF | TGTGCCAGCGGACAGGGAATGACGGGGGGCTACACCTTC
. | TRBD2 | TRBJ2-3 | TRBV7-9 | CASGEIAGARDTQYF | TGTGCCAGCGGAGAGATAGCGGGAGCGCGAGATACGCAGTATTTT
. | TRBD1 | TRBJ1-2 | TRBV10-3 | CASSGTDYGYTF | TGTGCCTCTAGCGGGACAGACTATGGCTACACCTTC
once | . | TRBJ1-6 | TRBV19 | CASSIGADVNSPLHF | TGTGCCAGTAGTATAGGGGCAGACGTGAATTCACCCCTCCACTTT
. | TRBD1 | TRBJ2-7 | TRBV5-1 | CASGQTGDSYEQYF | TGCGCCAGCGGTCAGACAGGGGATTCATACGAGCAGTACTTC
few | . | TRBJ2-2 | TRBV9 | CASSVGATSFPGELFF | TGTGCCAGCAGCGTAGGAGCGACTAGTTTCCCCGGGGAGCTGTTTTTT
. | . | TRBJ2-2 | TRBV12-3/TRBV12-4 | CASTSDTGELFF | TGTGCCAGCACCAGTGACACCGGGGAGCTGTTTTTT
. | TRBD1 | TRBJ2-7 | TRBV27 | CASRRGRTYEQYF | TGTGCCAGCAGAAGGGGGCGGACCTACGAGCAGTACTTC
few | . | TRBJ2-5 | TRBV19 | CASSTTMEAGETQYF | TGTGCCAGTAGTACAACCATGGAGGCCGGGGAGACCCAGTACTTC
. | TRBD2 | TRBJ2-1 | TRBV29-1 | CSGNPSGWDIDEQFF | TGCAGCGGGAACCCTAGCGGGTGGGATATAGATGAGCAGTTCTTC
. | . | TRBJ1-5 | TRBV20-1 | CSASGGTAQHF | TGCAGTGCTAGCGGGGGGACGGCCCAGCATTTT
. | TRBD1 | TRBJ1-3 | TRBV5-1 | CASRFSWTGENTIYF | TGCGCCAGCAGGTTCTCTTGGACAGGGGAAAACACCATATATTTT
. | TRBD2 | TRBJ2-3 | TRBV6-2/TRBV6-3 | CASSNERGGHTDTQYF | TGTGCCAGCAGTAATGAGCGGGGGGGCCACACAGATACGCAGTATTTT
. | . | TRBJ2-7 | TRBV5-1 | CASSQIVGGSTHEQYF | TGCGCCAGCAGTCAAATCGTAGGGGGTTCTACTCACGAGCAGTACTTC
. | . | TRBJ2-1 | TRBV19 | CASSVHGAPNEQFF | TGTGCCAGTAGTGTTCATGGGGCGCCCAATGAGCAGTTCTTC
. | TRBD1 | TRBJ1-4 | TRBV5-8 | CASSLPGQGVEKLFF | TGTGCCAGCAGCTTGCCGGGACAGGGTGTTGAAAAACTGTTTTTT
. | . | TRBJ1-5 | TRBV6-5 | CASFGGGGQPQHF | TGTGCCAGCTTCGGGGGAGGTGGTCAGCCCCAGCATTTT
. | TRBD2 | TRBJ2-1 | TRBV7-2 | CASSPRSSGGALFF | TGTGCCAGCAGCCCACGTTCCAGCGGGGGGGCCTTATTCTTC
. | . | TRBJ2-7 | TRBV7-2 | CASSAAGLSSYEQYF | TGTGCCAGCAGCGCCGCGGGACTGAGCTCCTACGAGCAGTACTTC
. | TRBD2 | TRBJ2-3 | TRBV29-1 | CSVTSGVATDTQYF | TGCAGCGTTACCAGCGGGGTGGCGACAGATACGCAGTATTTT
. | TRBD2 | TRBJ2-3 | TRBV6-4 | CASSDTGTSGYSSTDTQYF | TGTGCCAGCAGTGACACCGGGACTAGCGGGTACTCTAGCACAGATACGCAGTATTTT
. | . | TRBJ1-1 | TRBV19 | CASSILSGGGGATEAFF | TGTGCCAGTAGTATATTGTCGGGGGGAGGAGGGGCCACTGAAGCTTTCTTT
. | . | TRBJ2-5 | TRBV5-1 | CASSAQGRRYQETQYF | TGCGCCAGCAGCGCGCAGGGGCGGCGATACCAAGAGACCCAGTACTTC
once | . | TRBJ1-2 | TRBV19 | CASSTGDHYGYTF | TGTGCCAGTAGCACCGGAGACCACTATGGCTACACCTTC
. | . | TRBJ1-2 | TRBV6-5 | CASILRPDYGYTF | TGTGCCAGCATTCTACGCCCCGACTATGGCTACACCTTC
. | TRBD1 | TRBJ1-3 | TRBV18 | CASSPSRGGQGSGNTIYF | TGTGCCAGCTCACCGTCTCGGGGGGGACAGGGCTCTGGAAACACCATATATTTT
. | . | TRBJ2-3 | TRBV14 | CASSQAGFTLSTDTQYF | TGTGCCAGCAGCCAAGCAGGCTTTACCCTCAGCACAGATACGCAGTATTTT
. | TRBD2 | TRBJ2-1 | TRBV2 | CASSSASGSSYNEQFF | TGTGCCAGCAGCAGCGCTAGCGGGAGCTCCTACAATGAGCAGTTCTTC
. | . | TRBJ2-3 | TRBV19 | CASSNRETTDTQYF | TGTGCCAGTAGTAACAGAGAGACCACAGATACGCAGTATTTT
. | . | TRBJ2-1 | TRBV3-1/TRBV3-2 | CASSQMSGAPGGQFF | TGTGCCAGCAGCCAAATGAGCGGAGCGCCCGGGGGGCAGTTCTTC
. | . | TRBJ1-2 | TRBV7-2 | CASSLDRSNYGYTF | TGTGCCAGCAGCTTAGACAGGAGTAACTATGGCTACACCTTC
. | . | TRBJ2-1 | TRBV6-4 | CASSEDTYNEQFF | TGTGCCAGCAGCGAGGACACTTACAATGAGCAGTTCTTC
. | . | TRBJ2-5 | TRBV3-1/TRBV3-2 | CASSHRGQETQYF | TGTGCCAGCAGCCACCGGGGCCAAGAGACCCAGTACTTC
. | . | TRBJ1-1 | TRBV5-1 | CASSLGTALRLTEAFF | TGCGCCAGCAGCTTGGGGACAGCCCTCAGATTGACTGAAGCTTTCTTT
. | . | TRBJ1-1 | TRBV10-3 | CAISSRGEVTEAFF | TGTGCCATCAGCAGCAGGGGAGAAGTAACTGAAGCTTTCTTT
medium-sized | TRBD1 | TRBJ1-2 | TRBV2 | CASRGDRGSLYGYTF | TGTGCCAGCAGGGGAGACAGGGGCTCCCTCTATGGCTACACCTTC
. | TRBD1 | TRBJ1-6 | TRBV30 | CAWYTGTGRSPLHF | TGTGCCTGGTATACCGGGACAGGGAGGTCACCCCTCCACTTT
. | . | TRBJ1-6 | TRBV6-6 | CASSYVLGTGGSPLHF | TGTGCCAGCAGTTACGTCTTAGGAACCGGAGGTTCACCCCTCCACTTT
. | . | TRBJ2-1 | TRBV27 | CASSSRVKAYNEQFF | TGTGCCAGCAGTAGCCGGGTCAAGGCCTACAATGAGCAGTTCTTC
. | . | TRBJ2-2 | TRBV19 | CASSMNSDPGELFF | TGTGCCAGTAGTATGAATAGCGATCCCGGGGAGCTGTTTTTT
. | TRBD2 | TRBJ2-7 | TRBV7-2 | CASSPRRAGPYEQYF | TGTGCCAGCAGCCCTCGACGAGCGGGGCCGTACGAGCAGTACTTC
once | . | TRBJ1-5 | TRBV6-5 | CASRATREINQPQHF | TGTGCCAGCAGGGCAACACGGGAAATCAATCAGCCCCAGCATTTT
. | TRBD2 | TRBJ2-2 | TRBV5-1 | CASSLIAGVPGELFF | TGCGCCAGCAGCTTGATAGCGGGGGTCCCCGGGGAGCTGTTTTTT
. | . | TRBJ1-2 | TRBV18 | CASSLGVAANYGYTF | TGTGCCAGCTCACTAGGCGTAGCAGCTAACTATGGCTACACCTTC
. | TRBD2 | TRBJ2-3 | TRBV11-3 | CASSYLAGGTDTQYF | TGTGCCAGCAGCTATTTAGCGGGAGGAACAGATACGCAGTATTTT
. | TRBD1 | TRBJ2-5 | TRBV11-3 | CASSLGQGSETQYF | TGTGCCAGCAGCTTGGGACAGGGGAGCGAGACCCAGTACTTC
. | TRBD1 | TRBJ2-1 | TRBV19 | CASTRPGQGYNEQFF | TGTGCCAGTACCCGCCCGGGACAGGGGTACAATGAGCAGTTCTTC